This T cell receptor beta chain is drawn from a study of blood T cell repertoires in COVID-19. On the study more broadly: The United States, Italy and Spain provided the acute and convalescent COVID-19 samples. The analysed material was cDNA or gDNA that came from T cells, B-cell-depleted T cells, or PBMCs.

The V end lost 5 bases, the J end lost 2 bases, and 6 bases lay between the germline ends. Germline CDR1 LNHDA, CDR2 SQIVND (reference sequence). This CDR3 is 12 amino acids long. This clone appeared a single time. The same CDR3 can be traced to other DNA sequences in this sample. In the original analysis: Reference gene primer amplification gave nucleated cell count estimates. Some clones are missing from TCRdb's copy, which holds only in-frame ones; the method was immunoSEQ multiplex PCR. V and J calls and clone size come straight from that table; D and trimming were deduced from the DNA. Found here are 93,000 or so clones, roughly 90% of them singletons; the top ten hold 3.5%.

The source of this sequence is a woman between 55 and 75 years old with acute or convalescent COVID-19. The chain is built from TRBV19 and TRBJ1-1; D remains ambiguous. The specimen was peripheral blood. The CDR3 sequence is CASSVRNTEAFF. The DNA for the CDR3 is TGTGCCAGTAGTGTCAGAAACACTGAAGCTTTCTTT.